Listed below are T cell receptor beta chains from one sample, sequenced in a study of memory CD4+ T cells and cytomegalovirus serostatus. Data came from immunoSEQ multiplex PCR; TCRdb stores just in-frame clones and leaves some out. Counted here are around 45,000 clones, over 65% occurring once; the ten biggest clones make up approximately 1.9%. The sample comprised memory CD4+ T cells from blood. The receptor source for this set is an adult in good health and CMV-seronegative. CDR3s include the opening cysteine and the closing phenylalanine or tryptophan. D genes are given only for firm matches.

d_call: -
v_call: TRBV19
cdr3_aa: CASSITTDTQYF

d_call: -
v_call: TRBV28
cdr3_aa: CASSLISGNYGYTF

d_call: -
v_call: TRBV2
cdr3_aa: CASSGRSNSPLHF

d_call: -
v_call: TRBV18
cdr3_aa: CASSPSVGLNTEAFF

d_call: -
v_call: TRBV18
cdr3_aa: CASSQHQGGEQYF

d_call: -
v_call: TRBV6-1
cdr3_aa: CASNSGGVQPQHF

d_call: TRBD1
v_call: TRBV2
cdr3_aa: CASRPDRGRGTEAFF

d_call: -
v_call: TRBV6-1
cdr3_aa: CASGGGQYSNQPQHF

d_call: TRBD1
v_call: TRBV23-1
cdr3_aa: CASSVPGQGNYGYTF

d_call: TRBD1
v_call: TRBV27
cdr3_aa: CASSLGTGGTTEAFF

d_call: TRBD1
v_call: TRBV5-6
cdr3_aa: CASSTRDSRSPLHF

d_call: -
v_call: TRBV7-9
cdr3_aa: CASSSTQNYGYAF

d_call: -
v_call: TRBV19
cdr3_aa: CASSNRQHSGNTIYF

d_call: -
v_call: TRBV6-5
cdr3_aa: CASSSTQPRRSYGYTF

d_call: -
v_call: TRBV5-4
cdr3_aa: CASSSVDRNTEAFF

d_call: -
v_call: TRBV6-1
cdr3_aa: CASSVRGSNYEQYF

d_call: TRBD1
v_call: TRBV5-6
cdr3_aa: CASSPPRTGGAEQYF

d_call: -
v_call: TRBV5-1
cdr3_aa: CASSLDQETQYF

d_call: -
v_call: TRBV7-9
cdr3_aa: CASSLGGLGGNSPLHF

d_call: -
v_call: TRBV2
cdr3_aa: CASIEGWGTDTQYF

d_call: TRBD2
v_call: TRBV5-1
cdr3_aa: CASSLVAGANTGELFF

d_call: -
v_call: TRBV5-1
cdr3_aa: CASSLEWDTGTEAFF

d_call: TRBD1
v_call: TRBV2
cdr3_aa: CASRYRGNTEAFF

d_call: TRBD1
v_call: TRBV6-1
cdr3_aa: CASSDAGTGKNEQYF

d_call: TRBD1
v_call: TRBV9
cdr3_aa: CASSVGMVGGLTEAFF

d_call: -
v_call: TRBV25-1
cdr3_aa: CASSQGRGYNSPLHF

d_call: -
v_call: TRBV7-3
cdr3_aa: CASSLIHPDEQYF

d_call: TRBD2
v_call: TRBV30
cdr3_aa: CAWSVWTSGGPKGETQYF

d_call: TRBD2
v_call: TRBV29-1
cdr3_aa: CSVEWGNGGSYNEQFF

d_call: TRBD1
v_call: TRBV6-1
cdr3_aa: CASSEAGTGNEKLFF

d_call: -
v_call: TRBV7-6
cdr3_aa: CASSQADTQYF

d_call: -
v_call: TRBV6-6
cdr3_aa: CASSTLDGYTF

d_call: -
v_call: TRBV4-2
cdr3_aa: CASSQGRGDQPQHF

d_call: -
v_call: TRBV21-1
cdr3_aa: CASFSTGSGANVLTF

d_call: -
v_call: TRBV18
cdr3_aa: CASSPELEDSEQYF

d_call: -
v_call: TRBV28
cdr3_aa: CASSAGGVYRAIGAFF

d_call: -
v_call: TRBV19
cdr3_aa: CASRGQGYQPQHF

d_call: -
v_call: TRBV4-2
cdr3_aa: CASSQDTGQNYGYTF

d_call: -
v_call: TRBV7-9
cdr3_aa: CASSRGGGYTF

d_call: TRBD2
v_call: TRBV9
cdr3_aa: CASSQAGGPPDTQYF

d_call: -
v_call: TRBV5-8
cdr3_aa: CASSLLASLAKNIQYF

d_call: TRBD2
v_call: TRBV5-1
cdr3_aa: CASSWASGANNEQFF

d_call: -
v_call: TRBV5-1
cdr3_aa: CASTEPGSYEQYF

d_call: -
v_call: TRBV5-1
cdr3_aa: CASSQRAEGYEQYF

d_call: -
v_call: TRBV6-5
cdr3_aa: CASSYFSSGGTDTQYF

d_call: -
v_call: TRBV7-8
cdr3_aa: CASSLFTGATNYGYTF

d_call: -
v_call: TRBV6-1
cdr3_aa: CASSGHFSGANVLTF

d_call: -
v_call: TRBV7-2
cdr3_aa: CASSFMGGTKNIQYF

d_call: -
v_call: TRBV5-1
cdr3_aa: CASSLGGVGNQPQHF

d_call: -
v_call: TRBV11-3
cdr3_aa: CASSPQARSTEAFF

d_call: -
v_call: TRBV18
cdr3_aa: CASSPGGSGNTIYF

d_call: TRBD1
v_call: TRBV9
cdr3_aa: CASGQGYGYTF

d_call: -
v_call: TRBV7-9
cdr3_aa: CASSPQETQYF

d_call: -
v_call: TRBV11-3
cdr3_aa: CASRGASDSYNEQFF